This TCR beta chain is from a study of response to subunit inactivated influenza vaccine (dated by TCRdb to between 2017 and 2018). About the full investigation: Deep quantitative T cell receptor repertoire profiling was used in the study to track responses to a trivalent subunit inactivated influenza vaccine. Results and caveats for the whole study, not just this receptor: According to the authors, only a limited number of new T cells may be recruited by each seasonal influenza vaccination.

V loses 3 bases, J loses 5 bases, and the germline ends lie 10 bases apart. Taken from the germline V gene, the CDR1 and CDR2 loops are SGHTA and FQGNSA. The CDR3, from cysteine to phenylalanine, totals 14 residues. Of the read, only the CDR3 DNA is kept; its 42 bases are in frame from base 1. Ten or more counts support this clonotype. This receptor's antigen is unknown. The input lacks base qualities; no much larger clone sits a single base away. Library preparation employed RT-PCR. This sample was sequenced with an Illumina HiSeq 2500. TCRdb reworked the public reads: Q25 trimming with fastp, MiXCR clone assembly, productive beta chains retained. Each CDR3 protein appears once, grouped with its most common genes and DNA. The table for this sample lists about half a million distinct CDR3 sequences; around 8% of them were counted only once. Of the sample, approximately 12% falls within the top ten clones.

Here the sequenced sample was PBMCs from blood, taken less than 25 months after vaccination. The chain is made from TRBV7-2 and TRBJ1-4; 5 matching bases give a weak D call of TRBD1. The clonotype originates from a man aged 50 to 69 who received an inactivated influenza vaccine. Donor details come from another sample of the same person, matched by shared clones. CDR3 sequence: CASSLSRTNEKLFF. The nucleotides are TGTGCCAGCAGCTTGAGTCGGACAAATGAAAAACTGTTTTTT.